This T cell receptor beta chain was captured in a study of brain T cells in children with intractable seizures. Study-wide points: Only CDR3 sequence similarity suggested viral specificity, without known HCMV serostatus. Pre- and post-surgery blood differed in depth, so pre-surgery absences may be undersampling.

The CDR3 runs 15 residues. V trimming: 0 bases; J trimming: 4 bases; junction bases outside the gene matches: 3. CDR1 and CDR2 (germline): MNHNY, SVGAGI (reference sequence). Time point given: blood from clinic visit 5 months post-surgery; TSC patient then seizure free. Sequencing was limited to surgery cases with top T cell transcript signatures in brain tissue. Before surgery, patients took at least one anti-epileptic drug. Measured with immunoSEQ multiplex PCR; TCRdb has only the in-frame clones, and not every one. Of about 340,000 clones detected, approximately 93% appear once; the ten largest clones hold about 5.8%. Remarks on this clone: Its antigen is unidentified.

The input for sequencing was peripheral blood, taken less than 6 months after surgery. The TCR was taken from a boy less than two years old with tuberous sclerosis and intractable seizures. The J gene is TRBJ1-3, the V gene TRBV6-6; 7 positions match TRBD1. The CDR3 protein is CASSYSKGQGNTIYF. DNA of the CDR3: TGTGCCAGCAGTTACTCGAAGGGACAGGGAAACACCATATATTTT.